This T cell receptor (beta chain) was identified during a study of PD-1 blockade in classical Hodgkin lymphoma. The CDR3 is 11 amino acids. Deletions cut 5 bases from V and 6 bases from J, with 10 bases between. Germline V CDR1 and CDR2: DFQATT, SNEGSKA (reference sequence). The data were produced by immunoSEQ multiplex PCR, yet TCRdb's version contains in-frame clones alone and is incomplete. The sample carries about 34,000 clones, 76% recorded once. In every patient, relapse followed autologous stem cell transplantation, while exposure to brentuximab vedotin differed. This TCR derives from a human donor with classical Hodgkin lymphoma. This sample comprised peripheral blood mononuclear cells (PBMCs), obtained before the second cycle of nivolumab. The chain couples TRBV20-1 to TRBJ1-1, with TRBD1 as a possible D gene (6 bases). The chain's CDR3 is CSAEQGPEAFF. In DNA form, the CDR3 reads TGCAGTGCTGAACAGGGTCCTGAAGCTTTCTTT.